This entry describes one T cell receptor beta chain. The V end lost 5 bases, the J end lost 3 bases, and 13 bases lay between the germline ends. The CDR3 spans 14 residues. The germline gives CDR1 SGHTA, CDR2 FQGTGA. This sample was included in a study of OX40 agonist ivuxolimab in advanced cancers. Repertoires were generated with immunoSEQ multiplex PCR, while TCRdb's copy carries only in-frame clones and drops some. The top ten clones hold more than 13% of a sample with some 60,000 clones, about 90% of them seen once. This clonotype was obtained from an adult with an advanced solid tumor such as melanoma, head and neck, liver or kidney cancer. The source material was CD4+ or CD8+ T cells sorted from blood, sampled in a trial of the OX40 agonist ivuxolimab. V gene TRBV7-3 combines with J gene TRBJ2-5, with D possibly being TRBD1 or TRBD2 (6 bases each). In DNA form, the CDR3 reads TGTGCCAGCAGCCCTACGGGGGCAGAAGAGACCCAGTACTTC. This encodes CASSPTGAEETQYF.